Following are 17 T cell receptor beta chains from one sample sequenced in a study of identical twins. One entry per CDR3 protein, called by TCRdb with MiXCR from the 5' RACE reads. The sample holds some 1,600,000 distinct CDR3 sequences, around a third seen once. The sample taken for sequencing was cord blood. The receptor set was obtained from a newborn girl in good health.

This chain connects TRBV24-1 to TRBJ1-5, with a tentative D call TRBD1 (6 bases). Per germline, CDR1 KGHDR and CDR2 SFDVKD. CDR3 length equals 14 residues. Trimming took off 5 bases at V and 8 bases at J, with 15 bases between the two ends. Written as DNA, the CDR3 is TGTGCCACCAGTGGTTACAGGGCGGGGGAGCCCCAGCATTTT. Encoded protein: CATSGYRAGEPQHF.

This clonotype was seen a handful of times. This sequence joins TRBV20-1 and TRBJ2-7; perhaps TRBD1 as D (6 bases). Trimming cost V 6 bases and J 1 base, with 13 bases left between them. CDR3 size: 13 residues. Germline V gives CDR1 DFQATT, CDR2 SNEGSKA (reference sequence). The DNA for the CDR3 is TGCAGTGCCGACGAGCAGGGGTCCTACGAGCAGTACTTC. Translation: CSADEQGSYEQYF.

This clonotype was detected a few times. The chain uses TRBV5-1 and TRBJ1-4; tentatively, D is TRBD1 (5 bases). The germline gives CDR1 SGHRS, CDR2 YFSETQ. V dropped 1 base and J dropped 4 bases, with 11 bases sitting between them. The CDR3 covers 15 residues. The CDR3, as DNA: TGCGCCAGCAGCTTGAAGACAAGGGGTAATGAAAAACTGTTTTTT. Amino acid sequence: CASSLKTRGNEKLFF.

The CDR3 bases are TGCAGCGTGGGGTGTTTAGCTAACTATGGCTACACCTTC. The encoded protein is CSVGCLANYGYTF. V and J are TRBV29-1 and TRBJ1-2; D not resolved. The CDR3 covers 13 residues. Deletions cut 6 bases from V and 0 bases from J, with 11 bases between. Germline values: CDR1 SQVTM, CDR2 ANQGSEA. Using reference TRBV29-1 and TRBJ1-2 for the parts outside the CDR3, the full variable domain is SAVISQKPSRDICQRGTSLTIQCQVDSQVTMMFWYRQQPGQSLTLIATANQGSEATYESGFVIDKFPISRPNLTFSTLTVSNMSPEDSSIYLCSVGCLANYGYTFGSGTRLTVV.

The V and J genes are TRBV6-5 and TRBJ2-1; 8 nucleotides align to TRBD1. The CDR3 covers 15 residues. Germline loops: CDR1 MNHEY, CDR2 SVGAGI. After removal of 5 bases from V and 3 bases from J, the junction contained 6 bases not matched to a gene. Here the CDR3 reads CASSPPGGGYNEQFF. DNA of the CDR3: TGTGCCAGCAGTCCCCCAGGGGGCGGCTACAATGAGCAGTTCTTC.

V and J are TRBV7-2 and TRBJ2-1; the match to TRBD2 covers 8 bases. Germline CDR1 and CDR2: SGHTA and FQGNSA. With V trimmed by 2 bases and J by 0 bases, 12 bases remained unmatched. The CDR3 runs to 19 residues. As DNA, the CDR3 is TGTGCCAGCAGCTTATGGCCAGCGGGGGTCCCCCTCTCCTACAATGAGCAGTTCTTC. Translated: CASSLWPAGVPLSYNEQFF. Supplemented by reference TRBV7-2 and TRBJ2-1, the full variable domain reads GAGVSQSPSNKVTEKGKDVELRCDPISGHTALYWYRQSLGQGLEFLIYFQGNSAPDKSGLPSDRFSAERTGGSVSTLTIQRTQQEDSAVYLCASSLWPAGVPLSYNEQFFGPGTRLTVL.

There are a few counts of this clonotype. The chain links TRBV27 to TRBJ2-7, with no clear D. Between the trimmed V and J ends, which lost 4 bases and 2 bases, there was a span of 12 bases. CDR1 is MNHEY and CDR2 is SMNVEV in the germline V gene (reference sequence). The CDR3 loop spans 14 amino acids. The CDR3 protein is CASSSSRQPYEQYF. Here the CDR3 DNA reads TGTGCCAGCAGTTCGTCCCGGCAGCCCTACGAGCAGTACTTC.

The chain links TRBV7-2 to TRBJ1-4, with unresolved D. Germline loops: CDR1 SGHTA, CDR2 FQGNSA. Trimming removed 7 bases from V and 5 bases from J, with 17 bases in between. The CDR3 consists of 15 residues. Written as DNA, the CDR3 is TGTGCCAGCACCCAGAATGGGGTAGAGAATGAAAAACTGTTTTTT. This sequence encodes CASTQNGVENEKLFF.

This chain joins TRBV5-6 and TRBJ1-5; D remains ambiguous. V was cut by 4 bases and J by 5 bases, with 13 bases left in between. This CDR3 region has 14 residues. Germline lookup yields CDR1 SGHDT and CDR2 YYEEEE. CDR3 sequence: CASSPGGVDQPQHF. In DNA form, the CDR3 reads TGTGCCAGCAGCCCCGGTGGGGTGGATCAGCCCCAGCATTTT.

The chain links TRBV28 to TRBJ2-3; 10 bases agree with TRBD2. This CDR3 comprises 16 residues. In germline, CDR1 is MDHEN, CDR2 SYDVKM. V shed 1 base and J 4 bases; nucleotides not matched to a gene: 5. CDR3 in DNA: TGTGCCAGCAGTTTATCTAGCGGGAGTCGGGCAGATACGCAGTATTTT. Encoded protein: CASSLSSGSRADTQYF. The whole variable domain, remainder taken from reference TRBV28 and TRBJ2-3, is DVKVTQSSRYLVKRTGEKVFLECVQDMDHENMFWYRQDPGLGLRLIYFSYDVKMKEKGDIPEGYSVSREKKERFSLILESASTNQTSMYLCASSLSSGSRADTQYFGPGTRLTVL.

The genes are TRBV12-3 or TRBV12-4 and TRBJ1-2, with D perhaps matching TRBD1 (5 bases). This CDR3 region has 16 residues. V was cut by 0 bases and J by 7 bases, with 18 bases left in between. The CDR3 loop reads CASSLADKVGRVGYTF. The CDR3 DNA reads TGTGCCAGCAGTTTAGCGGACAAGGTGGGAAGGGTTGGCTACACCTTC.

The sample holds a few counts of this clonotype. V is TRBV10-3 and J is TRBJ2-7; possible D gene TRBD2, 5 bases. Germline V gene data show CDR1 as ENHRY and CDR2 as SYGVKD. The CDR3 contains 15 residues. V shed 5 bases and J shed 2 bases, with 16 bases lying between them. CDR3 nucleotide sequence: TGTGCCATCAGTCAAAAGGCCGGGATCACCTACGAGCAGTACTTC. Amino acid sequence: CAISQKAGITYEQYF.

This chain joins TRBV5-1 and TRBJ2-2, with D uncertain. The germline V gene encodes CDR1 SGHRS and CDR2 YFSETQ. The ends were cut back, 1 base at V and 0 bases at J, with 10 bases in the middle. The CDR3 sequence is 16 residues long. CDR3 coding DNA: TGCGCCAGCAGCTTGTTCGACCCCGCGAACACCGGGGAGCTGTTTTTT. It codes for CASSLFDPANTGELFF.

On this clonotype itself: Its ends do not fully match the called genes, so a read error is possible. V is TRBV27 and J is TRBJ2-1; either TRBD1 or TRBD2 may fit D (5 bases each). The CDR3 contains 16 residues. CDR1 and CDR2 (germline): MNHEY, SMNVEV (reference sequence). The CDR3 sequence is CACSLSRGRPWDEQFF. The CDR3 bases are TGTGCCTGCAGTTTATCCCGGGGCCGGCCTTGGGATGAGCAGTTCTTC.

The rearrangement uses TRBV30 and TRBJ2-7; 9 bases map to TRBD1. The CDR3 has 12 residues. The J segment lost 5 bases and the V segment lost 5 bases, leaving 4 bases of the junction unmatched. The germline V gene has CDR1 GTSNPN and CDR2 SVGIG (reference sequence). CDR3 protein: CAWGTGWDEQYF. CDR3 in DNA: TGTGCCTGGGGGACAGGGTGGGACGAGCAGTACTTC.

This clonotype appeared once. V usage is TRBV6-2 or TRBV6-3 and J usage is TRBJ2-7; D gene ambiguous. The CDR3 loop spans 12 amino acids. The germline V gene has CDR1 MNHEY and CDR2 SVGEGT. Trimming pared 2 bases from V and 4 bases from J, leaving 6 bases between. DNA of the CDR3: TGTGCCAGCAGTTACCAGAATTACGAGCAGTACTTC. It codes for CASSYQNYEQYF.

This chain joins TRBV28 and TRBJ2-1; D is tentatively TRBD1 or TRBD2 (5 bases each). Germline loops: CDR1 MDHEN, CDR2 SYDVKM. V lost 4 bases, J lost 2 bases, and 6 bases lay in between. The CDR3 covers 13 residues. CDR3 region: CASSWDPYNEQFF. DNA of the CDR3: TGTGCCAGCAGTTGGGACCCCTACAATGAGCAGTTCTTC.